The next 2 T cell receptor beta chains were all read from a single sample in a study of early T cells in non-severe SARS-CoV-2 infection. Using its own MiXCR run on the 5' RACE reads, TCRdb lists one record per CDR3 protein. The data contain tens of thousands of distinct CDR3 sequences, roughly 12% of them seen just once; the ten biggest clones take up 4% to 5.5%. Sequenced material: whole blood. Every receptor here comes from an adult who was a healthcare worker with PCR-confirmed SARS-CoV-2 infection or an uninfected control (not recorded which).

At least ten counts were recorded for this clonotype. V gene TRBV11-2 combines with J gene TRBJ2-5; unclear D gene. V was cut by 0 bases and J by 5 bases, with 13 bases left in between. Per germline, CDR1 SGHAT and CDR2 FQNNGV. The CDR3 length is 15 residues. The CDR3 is CASSLDARAAETQYF. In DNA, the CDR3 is TGTGCCAGCAGCTTAGATGCCCGCGCAGCCGAGACCCAGTACTTC. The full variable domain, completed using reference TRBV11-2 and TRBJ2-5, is EAGVAQSPRYKIIEKRQSVAFWCNPISGHATLYWYQQILGQGPKLLIQFQNNGVVDDSQLPKDRFSAERLKGVDSTLKIQPAKLEDSAVYLCASSLDARAAETQYFGPGTRLLVL.

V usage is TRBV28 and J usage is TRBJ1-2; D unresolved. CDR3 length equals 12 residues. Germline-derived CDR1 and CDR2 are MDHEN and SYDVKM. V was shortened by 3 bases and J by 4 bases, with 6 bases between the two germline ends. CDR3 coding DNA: TGTGCCAGCAGTTTTTCCGGCTATGGCTACACCTTC. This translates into CASSFSGYGYTF.